The 30 T cell receptor beta chains below were found in one sample sequenced in a study of blood T cell repertoires in COVID-19. Libraries were prepared by immunoSEQ multiplex PCR; TCRdb keeps only in-frame clonotypes and omits some of them. Of fewer than 250,000 clones listed, around 80% are singletons. The sample was peripheral blood. The receptors originated from a human donor in a cohort sampled during active COVID-19.

V and J are TRBV30 and TRBJ2-2; TRBD1 might be the D (5 bases). Per the germline V gene, CDR1 is GTSNPN and CDR2 is SVGIG (reference sequence). Trimming removed 2 bases at V and 2 bases at J, with 9 bases between. This CDR3 spans 14 amino acids. CDR3 coding DNA: TGTGCCTGGAGTTTCGACAGTAACACCGGGGAGCTGTTTTTT. This gives the protein CAWSFDSNTGELFF.

The V gene is TRBV7-9, the J gene TRBJ2-7; 9 positions match TRBD2. Per germline, CDR1 SEHNR and CDR2 FQNEAQ (reference sequence). The CDR3 is 17 amino acids. With 1 base clipped from V and 0 bases from J, the junction kept 7 bases outside the gene matches. CDR3 amino acids: CASSLVLLAGYSYEQYF. CDR3 DNA: TGTGCCAGCAGCTTAGTACTACTAGCGGGTTACTCCTACGAGCAGTACTTC.

The chain joins TRBV5-1 to TRBJ1-1, with D perhaps matching TRBD1 (5 bases). Germline CDR1 is SGHRS and CDR2 is YFSETQ. V gave up 4 bases and J gave up 2 bases, with 15 bases separating them. The CDR3 is 15 residues long. The CDR3: CASSLSGLRNTEAFF. CDR3 nucleotides: TGCGCCAGCAGCCTATCAGGGTTGCGAAACACTGAAGCTTTCTTT.

The V gene is TRBV28, the J gene TRBJ1-5; 12 bases are a match to TRBD1. V was pared by 3 bases and J by 6 bases, with 3 bases of the junction left unmatched. The germline V gene encodes CDR1 MDHEN and CDR2 SYDVKM. The CDR3 spans 15 residues. The CDR3 loop reads CASSFRDRGLQPQHF. The DNA of the CDR3 is TGTGCCAGCAGTTTCAGGGACAGGGGGCTTCAGCCCCAGCATTTT.

The chain combines TRBV4-1 with TRBJ1-4; 8 bases are a match to TRBD1. The CDR3 length is 20 residues. V shed 0 bases, J shed 4 bases, and the junction held 16 bases outside the gene matches. Germline assignment: CDR1 MGHRA and CDR2 YSYEKL. CDR3 protein: CASSQDKVRRDRRVNEKLFF. The CDR3 region has the DNA TGCGCCAGCAGCCAAGATAAGGTCCGAAGGGACAGGCGAGTTAATGAAAAACTGTTTTTT.

This rearrangement joins TRBV29-1 to TRBJ2-6, with TRBD1 matching over 11 bases. V lost 6 bases to trimming and J lost 1 base; unmatched junction nucleotides: 8. The CDR3 is made up of 17 amino acids. CDR1 is SQVTM and CDR2 is ANQGSEA in the germline V gene. CDR3 loop: CSVWTGGSLSGANVLTF. In nucleotides, the CDR3 is TGCAGCGTCTGGACAGGGGGCTCGCTATCTGGGGCCAACGTCCTGACTTTC.

The chain couples TRBV18 to TRBJ1-2; D possibly corresponds to TRBD1 (5 bases). The CDR3 loop spans 15 amino acids. Trimming removed 1 base from V and 4 bases from J, with 13 bases in between. Germline CDR1 reads KGHSH; CDR2 reads LQKENI. The CDR3 DNA is TGTGCCAGCTCACCACGTGGGGCAGACGGCTATGGCTACACCTTC. Translation: CASSPRGADGYGYTF.

The J gene is TRBJ1-2, the V gene TRBV19; no definite D call. Germline V gives CDR1 LNHDA, CDR2 SQIVND (reference sequence). Trimming removed 10 bases from V and 4 bases from J, with 19 bases in between. The CDR3 has 14 amino acids. CDR3: CATTAGRPGYGYTF. The CDR3 region has the DNA TGTGCCACCACCGCTGGCCGCCCGGGCTATGGCTACACCTTC. The complete variable domain, with remaining parts taken from reference TRBV19 and TRBJ1-2, reads DGGITQSPKYLFRKEGQNVTLSCEQNLNHDAMYWYRQDPGQGLRLIYYSQIVNDFQKGDIAEGYSVSREKKESFPLTVTSAQKNPTAFYLCATTAGRPGYGYTFGSGTRLTVV.

The chain uses TRBV24-1 and TRBJ2-5; 7 nucleotides match TRBD1. Germline V gene sequence: CDR1 KGHDR, CDR2 SFDVKD. V lost 0 bases to trimming and J lost 3 bases; unmatched junction nucleotides: 6. This CDR3 spans 16 amino acids. CDR3 sequence: CATSDLEVGTEETQYF. CDR3 DNA: TGTGCCACCAGTGATTTGGAAGTCGGGACAGAAGAGACCCAGTACTTC.

The gene calls are TRBV7-2 and TRBJ2-1; no clear D gene. The V gene lost 5 bases and the J gene lost 9 bases, with 11 bases spanning the gap. The CDR3 has 12 amino acids. Germline lookup yields CDR1 SGHTA and CDR2 FQGNSA. The CDR3, as DNA: TGTGCCAGCAGCCACGAGGTGGGTGAGCAGTTCTTC. Translation gives CASSHEVGEQFF.

The chain uses TRBV19 and TRBJ2-5; no clear D gene. Germline V gives CDR1 LNHDA, CDR2 SQIVND (reference sequence). Trimming cost V 3 bases and J 3 bases, with 14 bases left between them. The CDR3 covers 15 residues. CDR3 DNA: TGTGCCAGTAGTATGGGCGAGACATCAAAAGAGACCCAGTACTTC. Residues: CASSMGETSKETQYF.

This chain connects TRBV7-3 to TRBJ2-2, with D tentatively TRBD2 (6 bases). Germline V gives CDR1 SGHTA, CDR2 FQGTGA. This CDR3 has 15 residues. Trimming took off 2 bases at V and 6 bases at J, with 13 bases between the two ends. The CDR3 here is CASSLLGGHAGELFF. The CDR3 DNA reads TGTGCCAGCAGCTTATTGGGAGGCCACGCCGGGGAGCTGTTTTTT.

This clone came up a few times. This chain connects TRBV11-2 to TRBJ2-7; D is perhaps TRBD1 (6 bases). Germline-derived CDR1 and CDR2 are SGHAT and FQNNGV. V lost 5 bases, J lost 6 bases, and 17 bases lay in between. The CDR3 has 14 amino acids. The chain's CDR3 is CASSAHDTGIEQYF. The DNA of the CDR3 is TGTGCCAGCAGCGCTCACGATACAGGGATCGAGCAGTACTTC.

J is TRBJ2-1 and V is TRBV30, with TRBD2 matching 8 bases. Trimming removed 2 bases from V and 4 bases from J; junction bases left unmatched: 10. The germline CDR1 and CDR2 sequences are GTSNPN and SVGIG (reference sequence). This CDR3 is built from 16 residues. The CDR3 DNA follows: TGTGCCTGGAGTAGGACTGGTAGCGGGAATTACAATGAGCAGTTCTTC. Translation: CAWSRTGSGNYNEQFF.

This chain joins TRBV20-1 and TRBJ2-4; the D gene is possibly TRBD1 (5 bases). Deletions cut 6 bases from V and 8 bases from J, with 11 bases between. This CDR3 has 11 residues. Per germline, CDR1 DFQATT and CDR2 SNEGSKA (reference sequence). The CDR3, as DNA: TGCAGTGCGACACAGGCTGACATTCAGTACTTC. Translating it yields CSATQADIQYF.

The chain carries TRBV28 and TRBJ1-5; 8 nucleotides align to TRBD1. Germline V CDR1 and CDR2: MDHEN, SYDVKM. The CDR3 covers 14 residues. Germline trimming cut 6 bases from V and 2 bases from J; bases unmatched to any gene: 3. Here the CDR3 DNA reads TGTGCCAGCAGATGGGGACAGGGCAATCAGCCCCAGCATTTT. It specifies CASRWGQGNQPQHF.

This clone was found a few times. The V gene is TRBV12-3 or TRBV12-4, the J gene TRBJ2-7, with unresolved D. Trimming pared 3 bases from V and 7 bases from J, leaving 10 bases between. This CDR3 contains 12 residues. For the CDR3, the DNA is TGTGCCAGCAGTTTTGGCGGAGTTGAGCAGTACGTC. Residues: CASSFGGVEQYV.

The J gene is TRBJ2-3, the V gene TRBV7-9; tentatively, D is TRBD1 (5 bases). Trimming cost V 5 bases and J 4 bases, with 22 bases left between them. This CDR3 contains 17 residues. From germline, CDR1 is SEHNR and CDR2 FQNEAQ (reference sequence). The CDR3 nucleotides are TGTGCCAGCAGCACCCAGGGCCGACATGTTCTGGCAGATACGCAGTATTTT. Its protein is CASSTQGRHVLADTQYF.

This clone has a handful of counts. The chain combines TRBV30 with TRBJ1-5; D is unresolved. CDR1 and CDR2 from the germline V gene are GTSNPN and SVGIG (reference sequence). The V end was cut by 1 base, the J end by 3 bases, with 7 bases between. CDR3 length equals 13 residues. The CDR3 DNA sequence: TGTGCCTGGAGTGCCAGTCTCAATCAGCCCCAGCATTTT. Its translation is CAWSASLNQPQHF.

The chain combines TRBV6-6 with TRBJ1-4, with D possibly being TRBD1 (5 bases). Germline V lookup: CDR1 MNHNY, CDR2 SVGAGI (reference sequence). The germline V and J ends were trimmed by 0 bases and 5 bases, with 10 bases remaining between them. The CDR3 has 15 residues. The CDR3 loop reads CASSYSGGSNEKLFF. CDR3 coding DNA: TGTGCCAGCAGTTACTCGGGGGGGTCGAATGAAAAACTGTTTTTT.

The chain joins TRBV19 to TRBJ2-5, with D uncertain. Trimming took off 3 bases at V and 4 bases at J, with 12 bases between the two ends. The CDR3 has 14 residues. CDR1 and CDR2 from the germline V gene are LNHDA and SQIVND (reference sequence). The CDR3 region has the DNA TGTGCCAGTAGTATCGCCAGTATTGTAGAGACCCAGTACTTC. Translating it yields CASSIASIVETQYF.

As regards this clone: Additional DNA sequences in this sample encode the identical CDR3. V usage is TRBV6-5 and J usage is TRBJ1-3, with TRBD1 as a possible D gene (5 bases). The germline V gene encodes CDR1 MNHEY and CDR2 SVGAGI. The CDR3 covers 12 residues. Trimming removed 6 bases from V and 4 bases from J, with 7 bases in between. The CDR3 DNA follows: TGTGCCAGCAGGGGGCCAGGAAACACCATATATTTT. Encoded protein: CASRGPGNTIYF.

This rearrangement joins TRBV7-9 to TRBJ1-4; D may be TRBD1 (6 bases). The CDR3 totals 11 residues. Per germline, CDR1 SEHNR and CDR2 FQNEAQ (reference sequence). V lost 5 bases and J lost 13, with 11 bases in between. CDR3 amino acids: CASSVGGGLFF. CDR3 coding DNA: TGTGCCAGCAGCGTGGGAGGGGGACTGTTTTTT.

In its sample, this clone was seen once. This sequence joins TRBV29-1 and TRBJ1-1; weak D call: TRBD1 (5 bases). Trimming pared 6 bases from V and 2 bases from J, leaving 10 bases between. CDR1 is SQVTM, CDR2 ANQGSEA, per germline. CDR3 size: 12 residues. CDR3 sequence (DNA): TGCAGCGTAGGACACCTAAACACTGAAGCTTTCTTT. This encodes CSVGHLNTEAFF.

The chain joins TRBV7-2 to TRBJ2-2; 11 bases agree with TRBD2. Per the germline V gene, CDR1 is SGHTA and CDR2 is FQGNSA. The CDR3 is 18 amino acids. Trimming at V came to 1 base and at J to 1 base, leaving 5 bases not matched to a gene. The CDR3 sequence: CASSLVGSGRVNTGELFF. The DNA of the CDR3 is TGTGCCAGCAGCTTAGTTGGTAGCGGGAGGGTGAACACCGGGGAGCTGTTTTTT. Looking up the rest from reference TRBV7-2 and TRBJ2-2 gives the full variable domain: GAGVSQSPSNKVTEKGKDVELRCDPISGHTALYWYRQSLGQGLEFLIYFQGNSAPDKSGLPSDRFSAERTGGSVSTLTIQRTQQEDSAVYLCASSLVGSGRVNTGELFFGEGSRLTVL.

V is TRBV3-1 (or the pseudogene TRBV3-2) and J is TRBJ2-1, with a possible D match to TRBD2 (5 bases). The germline gives CDR1 LGHDT, CDR2 YNNKEL (reference sequence). The CDR3 has 16 residues. Trimming took off 1 base at V and 2 bases at J, with 12 bases between the two ends. The CDR3 DNA reads TGTGCCAGCAGCCAAGTTCCGGGGTTCACCTACAATGAGCAGTTCTTC. Residues: CASSQVPGFTYNEQFF.

The CDR3 sequence is CASDTVELAYEQYV. DNA for the CDR3: TGTGCCAGCGACACCGTAGAACTCGCCTACGAGCAGTACGTC. The rearrangement links TRBV6-5 to TRBJ2-7; no firm D call. V shed 8 bases and J shed 2 bases, with 16 bases lying between them. Looked up from germline, CDR1 is MNHEY and CDR2 is SVGAGI. CDR3 length: 14 residues.

The chain has TRBV29-1 and TRBJ1-1, with no clear D. The ends were cut back, 6 bases at V and 4 bases at J, with 15 bases in the middle. This CDR3 contains 13 residues. Per the germline V gene, CDR1 is SQVTM and CDR2 is ANQGSEA. Here the CDR3 reads CSVEDGPGTEAFF. Here the CDR3 DNA reads TGCAGCGTGGAGGACGGACCTGGCACTGAAGCTTTCTTT.

The chain joins TRBV7-8 to TRBJ2-2; D gene uncertain. CDR1 and CDR2 (germline): SGHVS, FQNEAQ. This CDR3 has 12 amino acids. The V gene lost 5 bases and the J gene lost 8 bases, with 9 bases spanning the gap. The CDR3 region is CASSTLAGELFF. As DNA, the CDR3 is TGTGCCAGCAGCACCCTTGCGGGGGAGCTGTTTTTT.

The rearrangement joins TRBV7-8 to TRBJ2-7, with 9 bases that match TRBD1. Trimming removed 1 base from V and 4 bases from J; junction bases left unmatched: 8. Looked up from germline, CDR1 is SGHVS and CDR2 is FQNEAQ. The CDR3 covers 16 residues. DNA of the CDR3: TGTGCCAGCAGCTTAGGAAGGACAGGGGCCTTTTACGAGCAGTACTTC. Protein sequence: CASSLGRTGAFYEQYF.